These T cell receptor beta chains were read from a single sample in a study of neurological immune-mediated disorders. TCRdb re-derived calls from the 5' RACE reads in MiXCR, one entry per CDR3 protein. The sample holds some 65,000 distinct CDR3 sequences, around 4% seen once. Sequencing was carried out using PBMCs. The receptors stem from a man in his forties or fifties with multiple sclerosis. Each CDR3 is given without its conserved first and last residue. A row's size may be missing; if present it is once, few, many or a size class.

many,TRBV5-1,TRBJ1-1,ASSLGTGNTEAF
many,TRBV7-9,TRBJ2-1,ASSRGQRSLYNEQF
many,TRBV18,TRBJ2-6,ASSPTVPTNSGANVLT
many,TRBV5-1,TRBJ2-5,ASSLGLAGDQETQY
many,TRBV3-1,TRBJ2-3,ASSQVSSGGRITYTQY
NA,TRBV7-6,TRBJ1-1,ASSLRGDSNTEAF
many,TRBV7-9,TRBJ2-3,ASSPDRVTDTQY
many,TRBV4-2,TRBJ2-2,ASSQDTHINTGELF
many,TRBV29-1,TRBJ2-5,SVPGTGQETQY
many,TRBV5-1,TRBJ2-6,ASSLQDLPGANVLT
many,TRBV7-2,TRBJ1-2,ASSLAFRGDGYT
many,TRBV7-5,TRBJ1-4,ISVSEGLREKLF
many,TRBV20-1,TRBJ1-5,SASKGAGGNQPQH
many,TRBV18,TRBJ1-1,ASSPPGPERTEAF
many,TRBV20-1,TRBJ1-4,SARDRGQRREKLF
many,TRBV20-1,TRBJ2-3,SATGLAGGGTDTQY
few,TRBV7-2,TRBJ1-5,ASSLIGGGNQPQN
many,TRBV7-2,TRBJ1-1,ASSLNLGKDTEAF
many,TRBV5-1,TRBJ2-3,ASSLEPGPTDTQY
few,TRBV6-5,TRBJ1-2,ASSYSGLANYGYT
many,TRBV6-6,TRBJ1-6,ASSPAGGVYLNSPLH
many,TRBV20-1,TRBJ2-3,SAPTGGNSDTQY
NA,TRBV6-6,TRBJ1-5,ASRLGQGNQPQH
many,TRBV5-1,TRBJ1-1,ASRYTGGRGMNTEAF
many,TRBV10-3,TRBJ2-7,AISEGTGGYEQY
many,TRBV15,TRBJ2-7,ATSRRDRGVYEQY
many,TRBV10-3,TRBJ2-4,AISQTGDIAKNIQY
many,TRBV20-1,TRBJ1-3,SAIPRDRGGRNTIY
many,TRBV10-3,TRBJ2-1,AISMGGSYNEQF
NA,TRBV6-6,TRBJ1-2,ASSSSHRGSDYGYT
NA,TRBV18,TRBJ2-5,ASSPTGTQETQY
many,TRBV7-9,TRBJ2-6,ASSKTVSGANVLT
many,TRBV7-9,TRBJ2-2,ASAQGTGELF
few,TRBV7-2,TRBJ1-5,ASTPYSNQPQN
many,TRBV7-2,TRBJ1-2,ASSSDREYGYT
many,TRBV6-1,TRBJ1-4,ASSEGLPTTSGEKLF
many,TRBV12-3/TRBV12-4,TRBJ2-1,ASSRYPGLGNEQF
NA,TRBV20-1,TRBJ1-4,SARDPGGTGRLF
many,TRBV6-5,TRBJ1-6,ASSSGTGYNSPLH
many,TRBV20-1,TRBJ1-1,SARGSGNTEAF
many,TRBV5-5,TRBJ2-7,ASSRQNRLEQY
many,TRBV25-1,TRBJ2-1,ASSDPAGGDYNEQF
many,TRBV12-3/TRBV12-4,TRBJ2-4,ASSLGYAQIQY
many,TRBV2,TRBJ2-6,ASTWQGASGANVLT
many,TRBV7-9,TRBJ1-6,ASSFRQGYNSPLH
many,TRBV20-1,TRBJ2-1,SARDRLAGGFGSYNEQF
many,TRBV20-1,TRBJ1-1,SAYRGTEAF
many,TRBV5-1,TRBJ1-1,ASSLQGPNTEAF
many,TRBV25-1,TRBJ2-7,ASTVGGSYEQY
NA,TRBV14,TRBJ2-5,ASSLPDTQETQY
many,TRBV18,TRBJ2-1,ASSPGGQAPNEQF
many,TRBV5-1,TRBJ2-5,ASSIAGRNQETQY
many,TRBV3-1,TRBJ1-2,ASSQTGGYT
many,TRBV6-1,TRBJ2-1,ASSEPSRLAGIYNEQF
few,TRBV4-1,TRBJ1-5,ASSQDPYQPQN
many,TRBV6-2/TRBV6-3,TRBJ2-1,ASSLEYSSYNEQF
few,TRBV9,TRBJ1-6,ASSGGGTLEYNSPLH
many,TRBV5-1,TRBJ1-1,ASSSPANTEAF